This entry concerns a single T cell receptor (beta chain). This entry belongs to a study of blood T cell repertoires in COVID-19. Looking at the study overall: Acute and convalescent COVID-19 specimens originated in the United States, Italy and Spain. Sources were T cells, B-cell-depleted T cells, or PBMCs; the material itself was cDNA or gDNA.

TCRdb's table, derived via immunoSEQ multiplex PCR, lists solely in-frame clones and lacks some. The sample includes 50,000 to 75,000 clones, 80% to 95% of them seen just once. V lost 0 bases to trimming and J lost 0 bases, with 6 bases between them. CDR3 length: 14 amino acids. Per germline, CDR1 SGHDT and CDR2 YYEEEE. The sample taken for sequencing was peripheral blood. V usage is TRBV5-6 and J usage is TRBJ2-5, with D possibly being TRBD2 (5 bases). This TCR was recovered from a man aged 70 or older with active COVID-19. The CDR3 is CASSLVGDQETQYF. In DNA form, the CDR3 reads TGTGCCAGCAGCTTGGTCGGGGACCAAGAGACCCAGTACTTC.